Shown below are 30 T cell receptor beta chains from a single sample sequenced in a study of shared clonotypes between healthy human individuals. TCRdb keeps only in-frame clones here, not all; method: immunoSEQ multiplex PCR. Of 2 million to 2.5 million clones listed, about 92% were seen once; the top ten hold 0.39%. The specimen sequenced was naive CD4+ T cells from PBMCs. Subset given: CD45RA+ positively selected. All receptors derive from a young man in good health. Some clones in this sample may be carry-over from other donors' samples.

The chain uses TRBV19 and TRBJ2-7, with D tentatively TRBD1 or TRBD2 (6 bases each). This CDR3 comprises 15 residues. The V end lost 8 bases, the J end lost 0 bases, and 17 bases lay between the germline ends. Germline V lookup: CDR1 LNHDA, CDR2 SQIVND (reference sequence). The DNA for the CDR3 is TGTGCCAGTGCCCCCCCGGGGGCCTTCTCCTACGAGCAGTACTTC. Its protein product is CASAPPGAFSYEQYF. Using reference TRBV19 and TRBJ2-7 for the parts outside the CDR3, the full variable domain is DGGITQSPKYLFRKEGQNVTLSCEQNLNHDAMYWYRQDPGQGLRLIYYSQIVNDFQKGDIAEGYSVSREKKESFPLTVTSAQKNPTAFYLCASAPPGAFSYEQYFGPGTRLTVT.

The J gene is TRBJ1-1, the V gene TRBV14; 7 bases fit TRBD1. Germline V gene sequence: CDR1 SGHDN, CDR2 FVKESK. The CDR3 covers 14 residues. The J segment lost 1 base and the V segment lost 5 bases, leaving 4 bases of the junction unmatched. CDR3 sequence: CASSVQGGNTEAFF. DNA of the CDR3: TGTGCCAGCAGCGTGCAGGGGGGGAACACTGAAGCTTTCTTT.

J is TRBJ2-2 and V is TRBV5-4; 14 bases are a match to TRBD2. The CDR3 sequence is 19 residues long. J gave up 6 bases and V 4 bases, and 14 bases lay outside the gene matches. Per germline, CDR1 SGHNT and CDR2 YYREEE (reference sequence). The DNA for the CDR3 is TGTGCCAGCAGCCCACCGGGACTAGCGGGAGACTTGGTTCCCGGGGAGCTGTTTTTT. The encoded protein is CASSPPGLAGDLVPGELFF.

The rearrangement links TRBV28 to TRBJ1-2, with D perhaps matching TRBD1 (5 bases). The CDR3 loop spans 15 amino acids. Germline V gives CDR1 MDHEN, CDR2 SYDVKM. The V end lost 2 bases, the J end lost 2 bases, and 12 bases lay between the germline ends. CDR3 sequence (DNA): TGTGCCAGCAGTTTAATTTTCCGACAGAACTATGGCTACACCTTC. This codes for CASSLIFRQNYGYTF.

For this clone: Other DNA sequences in the same sample also yield this CDR3. The rearrangement uses TRBV9 and TRBJ2-7; no clear D gene. V lost 0 bases to trimming and J lost 0 bases, with 7 bases between them. Germline assignment: CDR1 SGDLS and CDR2 YYNGEE. The CDR3 loop spans 14 amino acids. The CDR3 protein is CASSVGSGSYEQYF. DNA of the CDR3: TGTGCCAGCAGCGTAGGTTCAGGCTCCTACGAGCAGTACTTC. The variable domain in full, with the rest retrieved from reference TRBV9 and TRBJ2-7, is DSGVTQTPKHLITATGQRVTLRCSPRSGDLSVYWYQQSLDQGLQFLIQYYNGEERAKGNILERFSAQQFPDLHSELNLSSLELGDSALYFCASSVGSGSYEQYFGPGTRLTVT.

The genes are TRBV4-3 and TRBJ2-7; D not resolved. Germline lookup yields CDR1 LGHNA and CDR2 YSLEER. V was trimmed by 0 bases and J by 1 base, leaving 10 bases between them. The CDR3 has 15 amino acids. This chain's CDR3 is CASSQDPLSSYEQYF. The CDR3 DNA sequence: TGCGCCAGCAGCCAAGATCCTCTAAGTTCCTACGAGCAGTACTTC.

The chain uses TRBV6-6 and TRBJ2-7, with 8 positions matching TRBD1. This CDR3 contains 15 residues. Germline trimming cut 2 bases from V and 4 bases from J; bases unmatched to any gene: 7. Per the germline V gene, CDR1 is MNHNY and CDR2 is SVGAGI (reference sequence). As DNA, the CDR3 is TGTGCCAGCAGTTACGAGTCAGGGGGCATGTACGAGCAGTACTTC. Its protein is CASSYESGGMYEQYF.

Concerning this clone itself: Other DNA sequences in this specimen translate into the identical CDR3. The chain combines TRBV5-1 with TRBJ2-5, with D uncertain. Between the trimmed V and J ends, which lost 3 bases and 2 bases, there was a span of 5 bases. In germline, CDR1 is SGHRS, CDR2 YFSETQ. The CDR3 covers 12 residues. The CDR3 spells CASSSQQETQYF. The CDR3 DNA sequence: TGCGCCAGCAGCTCTCAGCAAGAGACCCAGTACTTC.

The CDR3 reads CASSALGQGGNTIYF. The CDR3 DNA sequence: TGTGCCAGCAGTGCCTTGGGACAGGGCGGAAACACCATATATTTT. The chain is built from TRBV6-1 and TRBJ1-3; 9 nucleotides match TRBD1. The CDR3 extends over 15 amino acids. The V gene's germline CDR1 is MNHNS and CDR2 SASEGT. V lost 4 bases and J lost 4; bases outside the gene matches: 5.

The rearrangement links TRBV19 to TRBJ2-7, with TRBD2 identical over 10 bases. V shed 6 bases and J 0 bases; nucleotides not matched to a gene: 5. Germline lookup yields CDR1 LNHDA and CDR2 SQIVND (reference sequence). This CDR3 has 15 residues. The CDR3, as DNA: TGTGCCAGTAGGGGAGCGGGAGGGCCCTCCTACGAGCAGTACTTC. Protein sequence: CASRGAGGPSYEQYF.

V and J are TRBV18 and TRBJ1-5; D is unclear. Germline V gene lookup returns CDR1 KGHSH and CDR2 LQKENI. This CDR3 is 15 amino acids long. V was shortened by 6 bases and J by 2 bases, with 14 bases between the two germline ends. The CDR3 DNA reads TGTGCCAGCTCGCGGGGAGGAAGGGGCAATCAGCCCCAGCATTTT. Translated: CASSRGGRGNQPQHF.

This clone appeared a single time. This rearrangement joins TRBV6-1 to TRBJ2-1, with D maybe TRBD2 (6 bases). The CDR3 length is 14 residues. The germline V and J ends were trimmed by 6 bases and 2 bases, with 11 bases remaining between them. Germline V gene lookup returns CDR1 MNHNS and CDR2 SASEGT. The CDR3 is CASRGDFTYNEQFF. The CDR3 DNA reads TGTGCCAGCAGGGGGGACTTTACCTACAATGAGCAGTTCTTC.

The chain couples TRBV6-1 to TRBJ1-4, with 7 bases that match TRBD1. This CDR3 has 14 residues. Trimming removed 5 bases from V and 6 bases from J; junction bases left unmatched: 6. The germline V gene encodes CDR1 MNHNS and CDR2 SASEGT. The CDR3 reads CASSKDRTDEKLFF. Written as DNA, the CDR3 is TGTGCCAGCAGTAAGGACAGGACAGATGAAAAACTGTTTTTT.

The chain links TRBV28 to TRBJ1-2; D is unclear. This CDR3 has 15 residues. CDR1 is MDHEN and CDR2 is SYDVKM in the germline V gene. Trimming removed 4 bases at V and 8 bases at J, with 20 bases between. The CDR3 nucleotides are TGTGCCAGCAGTTACCCGAGAGGGCGGGGATGGGGCTACACCTTC. Amino acid sequence: CASSYPRGRGWGYTF.

This clone is a singleton in its sample. The chain links TRBV28 to TRBJ2-7; 11 bases agree with TRBD1. Germline values: CDR1 MDHEN, CDR2 SYDVKM. This CDR3 comprises 15 residues. After removal of 5 bases from V and 3 bases from J, the junction contained 6 bases not matched to a gene. CDR3 amino acids: CASSMPDRGRYEQYF. Here the CDR3 DNA reads TGTGCCAGCAGTATGCCGGACAGGGGGCGCTACGAGCAGTACTTC.

The chain employs TRBV4-1 and TRBJ2-1, with TRBD2 identical over 9 bases. The CDR3 is 16 amino acids. Germline-derived CDR1 and CDR2 are MGHRA and YSYEKL. V trimming: 4 bases; J trimming: 6 bases; junction bases outside the gene matches: 10. In nucleotides, the CDR3 is TGCGCCAGCAGCCCGACGGGGCTAGCGGGATCCAATGAGCAGTTCTTC. Translation: CASSPTGLAGSNEQFF.

This rearrangement joins TRBV4-3 to TRBJ2-5, with a possible D match to TRBD2 (5 bases). CDR3 size: 17 residues. Germline CDR1 reads LGHNA; CDR2 reads YSLEER. Trimming stripped 1 base from V and 5 bases from J, with 20 bases between. The CDR3 nucleotides are TGCGCCAGCAGCCAAGGACCCCGGGCTAGCCCGCCGGAGACCCAGTACTTC. As protein: CASSQGPRASPPETQYF.

The chain is built from TRBV27 and TRBJ2-1; the match to TRBD2 covers 12 bases. Germline-derived CDR1 and CDR2 are MNHEY and SMNVEV (reference sequence). The CDR3 consists of 16 residues. The ends lost 4 bases at V and 5 bases at J; junction bases unmatched: 6. CDR3 protein: CASSSFLAGGDNEQFF. For the CDR3, the DNA is TGTGCCAGCAGTTCCTTCCTAGCGGGAGGGGACAATGAGCAGTTCTTC.

Comments on this clone: The same CDR3 also results from other DNA sequences found in this sample. This chain joins TRBV6-5 and TRBJ1-4; 8 bases align to TRBD1. Germline assignment: CDR1 MNHEY and CDR2 SVGAGI. V trimming: 0 bases; J trimming: 6 bases; junction bases outside the gene matches: 3. This CDR3 is built from 15 residues. The DNA of the CDR3 is TGTGCCAGCAGTTACTCGACAGGGGTCGATGAAAAACTGTTTTTT. Amino acid sequence: CASSYSTGVDEKLFF.

V and J are TRBV19 and TRBJ1-5, with D unresolved. CDR3 length equals 14 residues. Trimming cost V 8 bases and J 3 bases, with 14 bases left between them. From germline, CDR1 is LNHDA and CDR2 SQIVND (reference sequence). The CDR3 loop reads CASSWQNYNQPQHF. The DNA for the CDR3 is TGTGCCAGTTCTTGGCAGAATTACAATCAGCCCCAGCATTTT.

This clone was detected a few times. One junction end disagrees with the germline gene, perhaps due to a read error. The J gene is TRBJ2-1, the V gene TRBV11-3; 8 bases are shared with TRBD1. Per the germline V gene, CDR1 is SGHNT and CDR2 is YENEEA. This CDR3 spans 16 amino acids. DNA of the CDR3: TGTGCCAGCAGCTTAGATGGACAGGGCTCCCACAATGAGCAGTTCTTC. Encoded protein: CASSLDGQGSHNEQFF.

V and J are TRBV29-1 and TRBJ1-2; D unresolved. The CDR3 totals 12 residues. V lost 5 bases and J lost 2, with 9 bases in between. CDR1 SQVTM and CDR2 ANQGSEA come from the germline V gene. CDR3 sequence (DNA): TGCAGCGTTCTACGGGCGAACTATGGCTACACCTTC. Translating it yields CSVLRANYGYTF. The variable domain in full, with the rest retrieved from reference TRBV29-1 and TRBJ1-2, is SAVISQKPSRDICQRGTSLTIQCQVDSQVTMMFWYRQQPGQSLTLIATANQGSEATYESGFVIDKFPISRPNLTFSTLTVSNMSPEDSSIYLCSVLRANYGYTFGSGTRLTVV.

In regard to this clone: This same CDR3 is encoded by further DNA sequences in the sample. This chain joins TRBV5-1 and TRBJ2-3; D is unclear. The ends were cut back, 0 bases at V and 0 bases at J, with 5 bases in the middle. The germline V gene has CDR1 SGHRS and CDR2 YFSETQ. CDR3 length: 14 residues. The CDR3 DNA sequence: TGCGCCAGCAGCTTGGGAGTAAGCACAGATACGCAGTATTTT. This gives the protein CASSLGVSTDTQYF. The variable domain in full, with the rest retrieved from reference TRBV5-1 and TRBJ2-3, is KAGVTQTPRYLIKTRGQQVTLSCSPISGHRSVSWYQQTPGQGLQFLFEYFSETQRNKGNFPGRFSGRQFSNSRSEMNVSTLELGDSALYLCASSLGVSTDTQYFGPGTRLTVL.

V and J are TRBV7-3 and TRBJ1-1; 8 bases agree with TRBD1. Germline lookup yields CDR1 SGHTA and CDR2 FQGTGA. J was trimmed by 0 bases and V by 5 bases; bases with no gene match: 8. The CDR3 covers 16 residues. This CDR3 reads CASSPGTGLLNTEAFF. CDR3 nucleotides: TGTGCCAGCAGCCCCGGGACAGGACTACTGAACACTGAAGCTTTCTTT.

The rearrangement links TRBV28 to TRBJ2-1, with TRBD2 identical over 7 bases. J was trimmed by 4 bases and V by 6 bases; bases with no gene match: 12. CDR1 and CDR2 (germline): MDHEN, SYDVKM. The CDR3 has 16 amino acids. The CDR3 DNA sequence: TGTGCCAGCAGCCCACCGAGGGCTAGCGGATACAATGAGCAGTTCTTC. Translating gives CASSPPRASGYNEQFF.

J is TRBJ2-7 and V is TRBV6-1; the D is unclear. CDR3 length equals 15 residues. From germline, CDR1 is MNHNS and CDR2 SASEGT. Trimming left V 0 bases short and J 0 bases short, with 9 bases between. This CDR3 reads CASSEAPSRSYEQYF. CDR3 in DNA: TGTGCCAGCAGTGAAGCGCCCAGTCGCTCCTACGAGCAGTACTTC.

CDR3 sequence (DNA): TGTGCCAGCAGTATACTGGGCCCGACAGGGGGCATTGAAAAACTGTTTTTT. This translates into CASSILGPTGGIEKLFF. The V gene is TRBV27, the J gene TRBJ1-4; 10 nucleotides match TRBD1. Germline V gene lookup returns CDR1 MNHEY and CDR2 SMNVEV (reference sequence). The CDR3 is made up of 17 amino acids. V gave up 5 bases and J gave up 7 bases; unmatched junction bases: 13. The full variable domain, its missing parts supplied by reference TRBV27 and TRBJ1-4, is EAQVTQNPRYLITVTGKKLTVTCSQNMNHEYMSWYRQDPGLGLRQIYYSMNVEVTDKGDVPEGYKVSRKEKRNFPLILESPSPNQTSLYFCASSILGPTGGIEKLFFGSGTQLSVL.

The chain couples TRBV4-1 to TRBJ1-2, with a tentative D call TRBD1 (5 bases). This CDR3 contains 14 residues. The germline V and J ends were trimmed by 1 base and 7 bases, with 13 bases remaining between them. Germline V gene lookup returns CDR1 MGHRA and CDR2 YSYEKL. CDR3 nucleotide sequence: TGCGCCAGCAGCCAAGGCCTCTCGGGGCTTGGCTACACCTTC. It yields the protein CASSQGLSGLGYTF.

Only one count was recorded for this clone. This chain connects TRBV7-2 to TRBJ2-1, with 11 positions matching TRBD2. The CDR3 length is 15 residues. J gave up 5 bases and V 2 bases, and 2 bases lay outside the gene matches. Germline loops: CDR1 SGHTA, CDR2 FQGNSA. CDR3 nucleotides: TGTGCCAGCAGCTTATTTAGCGGGAGGGACAATGAGCAGTTCTTC. Protein sequence: CASSLFSGRDNEQFF.

This clone was detected once. The V and J genes are TRBV15 and TRBJ1-4; 9 bases agree with TRBD1. The CDR3 has 15 amino acids. Germline V gene lookup returns CDR1 LNHNV and CDR2 YYDKDF (reference sequence). V was clipped by 5 bases and J by 8 bases; unmatched bases: 9. CDR3 DNA sequence: TGTGCCACCAGCGGCCGGACAGGGGAGAACGAAAAACTGTTTTTT. It translates to CATSGRTGENEKLFF.